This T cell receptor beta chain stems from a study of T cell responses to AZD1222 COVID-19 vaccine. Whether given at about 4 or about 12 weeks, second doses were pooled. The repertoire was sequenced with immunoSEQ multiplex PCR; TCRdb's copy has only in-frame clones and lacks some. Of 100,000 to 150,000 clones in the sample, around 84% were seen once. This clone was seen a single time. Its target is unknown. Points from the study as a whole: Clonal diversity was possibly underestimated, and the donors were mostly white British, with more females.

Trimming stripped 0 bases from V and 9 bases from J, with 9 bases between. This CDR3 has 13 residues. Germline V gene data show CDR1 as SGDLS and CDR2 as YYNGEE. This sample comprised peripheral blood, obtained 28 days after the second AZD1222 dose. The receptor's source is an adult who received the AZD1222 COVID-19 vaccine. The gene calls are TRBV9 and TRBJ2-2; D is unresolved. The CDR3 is CASSVEPARELFF. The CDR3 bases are TGTGCCAGCAGCGTAGAACCGGCCCGGGAGCTGTTTTTT.